This T cell receptor beta chain derives from a study of CD8+ T cells in alopecia areata. Germline CDR1 reads SGHDT; CDR2 reads YYEEEE. The CDR3 consists of 13 residues. V lost 0 bases and J lost 7, with 8 bases in between. This clone was counted a few times. Its specificity is unknown. Cell sorting was applied to PBMCs, and CD4+ and CD8+ T cells were collected. In each case, RNA was isolated and then reverse transcribed into cDNA as the sequencing template. Produced via immunoSEQ multiplex PCR; TCRdb's table is partial and in-frame only. The data contain about 200,000 clones, 45% to 70% of them singletons. Study observations and caveats: Lesional scalp displayed greater clonality than normal scalp, most notably in alopecia totalis/universalis.

What was sequenced was CD8+ T cells sorted from blood. V and J are TRBV5-6 and TRBJ2-1; D might be TRBD1 (6 bases). The source is a human donor in good health. CDR3 bases: TGTGCCAGCAGCTTGGCGGACAGTAATGAGCAGTTCTTC. Translated, it gives CASSLADSNEQFF. The full variable domain, with the rest looked up from reference TRBV5-6 and TRBJ2-1, is DAGVTQSPTHLIKTRGQQVTLRCSPKSGHDTVSWYQQALGQGPQFIFQYYEEEERQRGNFPDRFSGHQFPNYSSELNVNALLLGDSALYLCASSLADSNEQFFGPGTRLTVL.